This T cell receptor beta chain was identified during a study of blood T cell repertoires in COVID-19. On the study more broadly: Spain, Italy and the United States supplied samples that represented acute and convalescent COVID-19. From T cells, B-cell-depleted T cells, or PBMCs came the material, which was cDNA or gDNA.

CDR1 and CDR2 from the germline V gene are LNHDA and SQIVND (reference sequence). The CDR3 extends over 17 amino acids. V shed 5 bases, J shed 1 base, and the junction held 12 bases outside the gene matches. Clones were sequenced by immunoSEQ multiplex PCR, and TCRdb holds only the in-frame ones, with some missing. Here the sample spans approximately 260,000 clones, approximately 83% being singletons. Participant-reported clinical history was the basis for cohort assignment. The sequencing input was PBMCs or T cells enriched from blood (not recorded which). The chain combines TRBV19 with TRBJ1-1; 8 bases line up with TRBD1. The sequence was collected from a woman in her thirties or forties with acute COVID-19. The CDR3 DNA follows: TGTGCCAGTAGTGTGAAACTCAGGGGGCGAAGGAACACTGAAGCTTTCTTT. It yields the protein CASSVKLRGRRNTEAFF.